This T cell receptor beta chain was recorded in a study of T cell responses to AZD1222 COVID-19 vaccine. Clones were read by immunoSEQ multiplex PCR, and TCRdb kept only the in-frame ones, dropping some. This sample has 150,000 to 200,000 clones, with about 90% found just once. With 7 bases removed from V and 2 bases from J, the gap between germline ends came to 17 bases. The CDR3 loop spans 15 amino acids. Germline CDR1 reads MDHEN; CDR2 reads SYDVKM. This rearrangement joins TRBV28 to TRBJ1-1; D remains ambiguous. This TCR derives from an adult in good health. Sequenced material: peripheral blood, taken on day 0 of AZD1222 vaccination. The CDR3 nucleotides are TGTGCCAGCAATCGGCACTCAAAGCCTAACACTGAAGCTTTCTTT. Amino acids: CASNRHSKPNTEAFF.